This TCR beta chain came from a study of human T cells and chemical hapten exposure. Regarding time point: pre-sensitization, week 0. Treatment in this sample: therapeutic diphenylcyclopropenone sensitization with weekly scalp DPC. The CDR3 runs to 15 residues. From germline, CDR1 is SQVTM and CDR2 ANQGSEA. This clonotype came up once. TCRdb called the RACE reads again in MiXCR, with one record for every CDR3 protein. Of roughly 100,000 distinct CDR3 sequences detected, around 9.6% appear once; the ten largest clones hold roughly 4%. The gene calls are TRBV29-1 and TRBJ1-6; the D gene is possibly TRBD1 (5 bases). The input for sequencing was whole blood, taken in connection with sensitization to the hapten diphenylcyclopropenone (DPC). This sequence originates from a woman between 40 and 50 years old with alopecia areata. Some clones in this sample may be carry-over from other donors' samples. In DNA, the CDR3 is TGCGCCTCCTCCGATTGGGGCGGCTATAATTCACCCCTCCACTTT. Translated, it gives CASSDWGGYNSPLHF.